The source of this T cell receptor beta chain is a study of cytomegalovirus exposure and HLA in healthy donors. The overall study: An early release of data contained about 85 million unique TCRs, which came from HLA-typed donors. Among around 400 genotyped donors, around 82% fell in the Caucasian-associated ancestry cluster.

The PCR made use of 60 Vbeta and 13 Jbeta primers. Study processing details: The count from a later analysis was some 83 million unique TCR beta chains, around 11 million of them shared. Clones were sequenced by immunoSEQ multiplex PCR, and TCRdb holds only the in-frame ones, with some missing. V, J and clone size are those of that table, while D and trimming were read from the DNA. Of over 150,000 clones detected, roughly 80% appear once; the ten largest clones hold 7% to 9.5%. This CDR3 has 13 residues. Germline loops: CDR1 MNHEY, CDR2 SVGAGI. V lost 7 bases and J lost 4, with 13 bases in between. With regard to this clone: Its antigen is still unknown.

Points from the study as a whole: When analyzed later, the rates of TCR association showed variation by HLA locus, with DRB1 the most and HLA-C the fewest.

The sample comprised PBMCs. The V and J genes are TRBV6-5 and TRBJ1-2, with a tentative D call TRBD1 (6 bases). The clonotype comes from a male donor in good health and CMV-seropositive. This chain's CDR3 is CASTEQGPYGYTF. CDR3 DNA sequence: TGTGCCAGCACCGAGCAGGGGCCCTATGGCTACACCTTC.